The 7 T cell receptor beta chains below all came from one sample that was sequenced in a study of blood T cell repertoires in COVID-19. Only in-frame clones appear in the TCRdb table, and some are missing; sequencing was by immunoSEQ multiplex PCR. The sample holds some 130,000 clones, about 80% seen once. What was sequenced was peripheral blood. These receptors all come from a woman aged 50 to 65 with acute or convalescent COVID-19.

The chain combines TRBV9 with TRBJ2-2, with TRBD2 matching over 13 bases. The CDR3 has 20 amino acids. The V gene's germline CDR1 is SGDLS and CDR2 YYNGEE. V was clipped by 0 bases and J by 6 bases; unmatched bases: 14. DNA of the CDR3: TGTGCCAGCAGCGTAGCTACTTCAACCGGGACTAGCGGGGACGCCGGGGAGCTGTTTTTT. It codes for CASSVATSTGTSGDAGELFF.

Details on this clone: This sample also contains other DNA sequences that code for the same CDR3. The V gene is TRBV15, the J gene TRBJ1-5; unclear D gene. This CDR3 contains 15 residues. Germline-derived CDR1 and CDR2 are LNHNV and YYDKDF (reference sequence). Trimming took 0 bases from V and 1 from J, leaving 7 bases between them. The chain's CDR3 is CATSRDQASNQPQHF. CDR3 sequence (DNA): TGTGCCACCAGCAGAGATCAAGCCAGCAATCAGCCCCAGCATTTT.

The V call is TRBV7-2, the J call TRBJ1-1, with TRBD1 matching 7 bases. The CDR3 runs 14 residues. The V segment lost 5 bases and the J segment 5 bases; nucleotides outside the gene matches: 8. The germline V gene encodes CDR1 SGHTA and CDR2 FQGNSA. For the CDR3, the DNA is TGTGCCAGCAGCGGGCAGGGGGTGGGGACTGAAGCTTTCTTT. The encoded protein is CASSGQGVGTEAFF.

The chain carries TRBV10-2 and TRBJ2-2; maybe TRBD1 (6 bases). The CDR3 runs 14 residues. Per germline, CDR1 WSHSY and CDR2 SAAADI. V was clipped by 7 bases and J by 2 bases, with 11 bases between them. The CDR3 sequence is CASIGTSNTGELFF. As DNA, the CDR3 is TGCGCCAGCATTGGGACATCCAACACCGGGGAGCTGTTTTTT.

The genes are TRBV6-2 or TRBV6-3 and TRBJ1-1; no definite D call. Trimming left V 4 bases short and J 5 bases short, with 11 bases between. The CDR3 runs to 13 residues. The germline CDR1 and CDR2 sequences are MNHEY and SVGEGT. The CDR3 sequence is CASSSSAGTEAFF. CDR3 nucleotides: TGTGCCAGCAGTTCTTCAGCGGGAACTGAAGCTTTCTTT.

The V and J genes are TRBV10-3 and TRBJ1-1; 8 bases are a match to TRBD1. Per the germline V gene, CDR1 is ENHRY and CDR2 is SYGVKD. Trimming took 8 bases from V and 5 from J; bases not matched to a gene: 13. This CDR3 has 15 amino acids. The CDR3 coding sequence is TGTGCCATCGGCGGAACAGGGGGAGGAAGGACTGAAGCTTTCTTT. This translates into CAIGGTGGGRTEAFF.

The rearrangement uses TRBV10-3 and TRBJ2-2, with 8 bases fitting TRBD1. Looked up from germline, CDR1 is ENHRY and CDR2 is SYGVKD. The J segment lost 7 bases and the V segment lost 6 bases, leaving 4 bases of the junction unmatched. The length of the CDR3 is 13 residues. In DNA, the CDR3 is TGTGCCATCAGGACAGGGGTTGGCGGGGAGCTGTTTTTT. It is translated as CAIRTGVGGELFF.